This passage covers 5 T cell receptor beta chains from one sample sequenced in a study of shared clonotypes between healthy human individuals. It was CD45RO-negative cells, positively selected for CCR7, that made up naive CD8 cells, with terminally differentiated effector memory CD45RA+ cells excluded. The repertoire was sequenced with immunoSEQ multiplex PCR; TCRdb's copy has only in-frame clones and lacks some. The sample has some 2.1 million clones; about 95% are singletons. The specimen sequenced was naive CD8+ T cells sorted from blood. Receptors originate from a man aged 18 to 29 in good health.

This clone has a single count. The chain's CDR3 is CASSQNRETNTGELFF. CDR3 nucleotides: TGTGCCAGCAGCCAAAACAGGGAAACGAACACCGGGGAGCTGTTTTTT. The chain uses TRBV7-9 and TRBJ2-2; D is perhaps TRBD1 (6 bases). Trimming took 5 bases from V and 0 from J, leaving 13 bases between them. The CDR3 sequence is 16 residues long. Germline lookup yields CDR1 SEHNR and CDR2 FQNEAQ (reference sequence).

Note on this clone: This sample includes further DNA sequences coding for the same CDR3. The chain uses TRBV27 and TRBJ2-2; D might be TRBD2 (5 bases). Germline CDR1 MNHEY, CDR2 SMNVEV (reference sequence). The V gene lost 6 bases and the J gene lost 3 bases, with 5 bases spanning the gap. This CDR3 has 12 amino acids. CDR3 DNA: TGTGCCAGCAGAGCGGACACCGGGGAGCTGTTTTTT. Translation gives CASRADTGELFF.

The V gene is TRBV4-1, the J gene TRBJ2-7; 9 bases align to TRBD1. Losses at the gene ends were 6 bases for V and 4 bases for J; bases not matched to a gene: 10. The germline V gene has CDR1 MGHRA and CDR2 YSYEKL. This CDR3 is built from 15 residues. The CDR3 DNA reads TGCGCCAGCAGTCGGTCTGGGACAGGGTTTTACGAGCAGTACTTC. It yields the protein CASSRSGTGFYEQYF.

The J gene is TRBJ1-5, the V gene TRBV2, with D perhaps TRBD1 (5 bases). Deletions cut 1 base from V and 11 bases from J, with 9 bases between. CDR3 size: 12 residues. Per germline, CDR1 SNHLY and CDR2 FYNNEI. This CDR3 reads CASSEGVRAQHF. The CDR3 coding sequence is TGTGCCAGCAGTGAAGGCGTCAGGGCCCAGCATTTT.

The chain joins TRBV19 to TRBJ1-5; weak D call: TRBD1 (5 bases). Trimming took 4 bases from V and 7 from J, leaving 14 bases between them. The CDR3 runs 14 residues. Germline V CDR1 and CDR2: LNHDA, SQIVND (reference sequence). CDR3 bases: TGTGCCAGTAGTACAGGTACGAGGGGCCAGCCCCAGCATTTT. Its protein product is CASSTGTRGQPQHF.